Shown below are 27 T cell receptor beta chains from a single sample sequenced in a study of blood T cell repertoires in COVID-19. TCRdb's copy holds only in-frame clones and misses some; the assay was immunoSEQ multiplex PCR. The table records about 360,000 clones, around 87% of them present only once. Sequenced: PBMCs or T cells enriched from blood (not recorded which). The receptors were sampled from a man aged 25-45 years who had recovered from COVID-19.

This clone was found once. The rearrangement uses TRBV27 and TRBJ2-7; 9 positions match TRBD2. The V gene end was trimmed by 3 bases and the J gene end by 4 bases; junction bases not matched to a gene: 7. CDR3 size: 15 residues. Germline loops: CDR1 MNHEY, CDR2 SMNVEV (reference sequence). The CDR3 region is CASSLSGTSSYEQYF. Written as DNA, the CDR3 is TGTGCCAGCAGTTTGTCCGGGACTAGCAGTTACGAGCAGTACTTC.

The chain has TRBV30 and TRBJ1-5; the D is unclear. This CDR3 comprises 13 residues. The germline V and J ends were trimmed by 4 bases and 0 bases, with 7 bases remaining between them. From germline, CDR1 is GTSNPN and CDR2 SVGIG (reference sequence). The CDR3 bases are TGTGCCTGGAACGGGGATAGCAATCAGCCCCAGCATTTT. It translates to CAWNGDSNQPQHF.

The chain combines TRBV27 with TRBJ2-7, with D possibly TRBD1 on 6 matching bases. Between the trimmed V and J ends, which lost 2 bases and 4 bases, there was a span of 12 bases. There are 14 residues in the CDR3. Per germline, CDR1 MNHEY and CDR2 SMNVEV (reference sequence). CDR3 amino acids: CASSLRNREYEQYF. In nucleotides, the CDR3 is TGTGCCAGCAGTTTAAGAAACAGGGAATACGAGCAGTACTTC.

The V gene is TRBV7-9, the J gene TRBJ2-3, with unresolved D. Per germline, CDR1 SEHNR and CDR2 FQNEAQ (reference sequence). Trimming shortened V by 2 bases and J by 4 bases, and 4 bases separated the two germline ends. The CDR3 sequence is 12 residues long. This CDR3 reads CASSLYADTQYF. As DNA, the CDR3 is TGTGCCAGCAGCTTATATGCAGATACGCAGTATTTT.

The CDR3: CASSPGLAGGRPDTQYF. DNA for the CDR3: TGCGCCAGCAGCCCCGGACTAGCGGGGGGACGACCAGATACGCAGTATTTT. The chain carries TRBV4-3 and TRBJ2-3, with 14 nucleotides matching TRBD2. The germline V gene encodes CDR1 LGHNA and CDR2 YSLEER. Trimming removed 4 bases from V and 4 bases from J; junction bases left unmatched: 7. The length of the CDR3 is 17 residues.

The DNA for the CDR3 is TGTGCCATCAGTCCGGACGGGGGGCTCTCTGGAAACACCATATATTTT. Its translation: CAISPDGGLSGNTIYF. V usage is TRBV10-3 and J usage is TRBJ1-3; tentative D call: TRBD1 (6 bases). V lost 5 bases, J lost 0 bases, and 14 bases lay in between. Germline CDR1 is ENHRY and CDR2 is SYGVKD. There are 16 residues in the CDR3.

This chain joins TRBV7-6 and TRBJ2-1; D possibly corresponds to TRBD1 (5 bases). The V gene lost 7 bases and the J gene lost 5 bases, with 18 bases spanning the gap. CDR1 is SGHVS and CDR2 is FNYEAQ in the germline V gene. The length of the CDR3 is 15 residues. CDR3 sequence (DNA): TGTGCCAGCACCCGTACGCAGGGCCTAGACAATGAGCAGTTCTTC. Its protein product is CASTRTQGLDNEQFF. Full variable domain (remainder filled in from reference TRBV7-6 and TRBJ2-1): GAGVSQSPRYKVTKRGQDVALRCDPISGHVSLYWYRQALGQGPEFLTYFNYEAQQDKSGLPNDRFSAERPEGSISTLTIQRTEQRDSAMYRCASTRTQGLDNEQFFGPGTRLTVL.

The CDR3 nucleotides are TGTGCCAGCAGCGTATTAGAGAACTCTGGAAACACCATATATTTT. It translates to CASSVLENSGNTIYF. The rearrangement joins TRBV9 to TRBJ1-3; D uncertain. The CDR3 extends over 15 amino acids. Germline CDR1 is SGDLS and CDR2 is YYNGEE. V lost 1 base to trimming and J lost 0 bases, with 8 bases between them.

The V call is TRBV6-5, the J call TRBJ1-2; TRBD1 is a possible D gene (6 bases). This CDR3 contains 15 residues. The V and J ends lost 1 base and 3 bases respectively, with 12 bases between them. Germline CDR1 MNHEY, CDR2 SVGAGI. The CDR3: CASSYWQDSYYGYTF. The CDR3 DNA reads as TGTGCCAGCAGTTACTGGCAGGACAGCTACTATGGCTACACCTTC.

This clone is a singleton in its sample. CDR3: CAWRRVELIGEQYF. DNA of the CDR3: TGTGCCTGGAGGCGGGTAGAGCTAATAGGCGAGCAGTACTTC. This chain joins TRBV30 and TRBJ2-7, with D possibly being TRBD2 (5 bases). Trimming pared 3 bases from V and 6 bases from J, leaving 18 bases between. The germline V gene encodes CDR1 GTSNPN and CDR2 SVGIG (reference sequence). The CDR3 contains 14 residues.

The chain links TRBV7-9 to TRBJ2-1; 7 positions match TRBD2. V was clipped by 5 bases and J by 5 bases; unmatched bases: 12. Germline V CDR1 and CDR2: SEHNR, FQNEAQ (reference sequence). CDR3 length: 16 residues. As DNA, the CDR3 is TGTGCCAGCAGCCCCGCAGGGCTAGCGGCGAACAATGAGCAGTTCTTC. This encodes CASSPAGLAANNEQFF. Full variable domain (outside the CDR3, taken from reference TRBV7-9 and TRBJ2-1): DTGVSQNPRHKITKRGQNVTFRCDPISEHNRLYWYRQTLGQGPEFLTYFQNEAQLEKSRLLSDRFSAERPKGSFSTLEIQRTEQGDSAMYLCASSPAGLAANNEQFFGPGTRLTVL.

The V gene is TRBV23-1, the J gene TRBJ1-1; D call uncertain. TRBV23-1 is annotated as an ORF whose role is uncertain. This CDR3 has 14 residues. V gave up 2 bases and J gave up 1 base, with 8 bases separating them. In nucleotides, the CDR3 is TGCGCCAGCAGTCAAGCGGAAGGGAACACTGAAGCTTTCTTT. The encoded protein is CASSQAEGNTEAFF.

This chain connects TRBV9 to TRBJ2-6; 7 nucleotides agree with TRBD1. Trimming at V came to 1 base and at J to 0 bases, leaving 10 bases not matched to a gene. CDR1 and CDR2 from the germline V gene are SGDLS and YYNGEE. The CDR3 has 19 residues. DNA for the CDR3: TGTGCCAGCAGCGTATCGAGGGGGCATCACGTCTCTGGGGCCAACGTCCTGACTTTC. Protein sequence: CASSVSRGHHVSGANVLTF.

The chain recombines TRBV19 with TRBJ2-7; D is undetermined. Germline V lookup: CDR1 LNHDA, CDR2 SQIVND (reference sequence). V was shortened by 3 bases and J by 3 bases, with 3 bases between the two germline ends. This CDR3 has 11 amino acids. Here the CDR3 reads CASSINYEQYF. The CDR3 nucleotides are TGTGCCAGTAGTATTAACTACGAGCAGTACTTC. The whole variable domain, remainder taken from reference TRBV19 and TRBJ2-7, is DGGITQSPKYLFRKEGQNVTLSCEQNLNHDAMYWYRQDPGQGLRLIYYSQIVNDFQKGDIAEGYSVSREKKESFPLTVTSAQKNPTAFYLCASSINYEQYFGPGTRLTVT.

The chain uses TRBV9 and TRBJ2-7; 9 bases map to TRBD1. The CDR3 has 15 amino acids. After removal of 0 bases from V and 4 bases from J, the junction contained 5 bases not matched to a gene. Germline CDR1 and CDR2: SGDLS and YYNGEE. CDR3 loop: CASSVADRGDYEQYF. DNA for the CDR3: TGTGCCAGCAGCGTAGCTGACAGGGGGGATTACGAGCAGTACTTC.

The gene calls are TRBV3-1 (or the pseudogene TRBV3-2) and TRBJ1-4, with D perhaps matching TRBD1 (5 bases). V lost 0 bases, J lost 10 bases, and 15 bases lay in between. This CDR3 has 15 amino acids. In germline, CDR1 is LGHDT, CDR2 YNNKEL (reference sequence). CDR3 loop: CASSQDVRVGGKLFF. The DNA for the CDR3 is TGTGCCAGCAGCCAAGACGTCAGGGTGGGGGGAAAACTGTTTTTT.

This rearrangement joins TRBV7-8 to TRBJ2-1; no clear D gene. Germline V gives CDR1 SGHVS, CDR2 FQNEAQ. V dropped 8 bases and J dropped 0 bases, with 11 bases sitting between them. This CDR3 region has 14 residues. CDR3 nucleotide sequence: TGTGCCAGCGTAAGTGGCAGCTCCTACAATGAGCAGTTCTTC. It encodes CASVSGSSYNEQFF.

The J gene is TRBJ2-6, the V gene TRBV5-3, with a tentative D call TRBD1 (5 bases). TRBV5-3 has ORF status, its function being uncertain. The CDR3 is made up of 16 amino acids. The V end was cut by 4 bases, the J end by 2 bases, with 13 bases between. DNA of the CDR3: TGTGCCAGAAGCCCCGGCAGGGTGCCTGGGGCCAACGTCCTGACTTTC. It translates to CARSPGRVPGANVLTF.

The chain links TRBV7-8 to TRBJ2-1, with TRBD1 matching over 10 bases. Germline V lookup: CDR1 SGHVS, CDR2 FQNEAQ. The CDR3 consists of 16 residues. With 5 bases clipped from V and 9 bases from J, the junction kept 13 bases outside the gene matches. Here the CDR3 DNA reads TGTGCCAGCAGCCGGGCCGGACAGGGGGTAGGGGGTGAGCAGTTCTTC. Residues: CASSRAGQGVGGEQFF.

V is TRBV24-1 and J is TRBJ1-5, with TRBD1 matching over 9 bases. V trimming: 4 bases; J trimming: 6 bases; junction bases outside the gene matches: 6. The CDR3 is made up of 15 amino acids. Germline V CDR1 and CDR2: KGHDR, SFDVKD. DNA of the CDR3: TGTGCCACCAGTGAGTCCGGGACAGGGCCTCAGCCCCAGCATTTT. Its translation is CATSESGTGPQPQHF.

The chain couples TRBV10-3 to TRBJ2-5; D is unresolved. The CDR3 contains 11 residues. V lost 7 bases, J lost 5 bases, and 8 bases lay in between. Germline lookup yields CDR1 ENHRY and CDR2 SYGVKD. CDR3 bases: TGTGCCATCAAAGCCGTGGAGACCCAGTACTTC. The encoded protein is CAIKAVETQYF.

This clone was observed once. This chain links TRBV6-2 or TRBV6-3 with TRBJ2-1, with 8 bases aligning to TRBD2. CDR1 and CDR2 from the germline V gene are MNHEY and SVGEGT. V lost 6 bases to trimming and J lost 1 base; unmatched junction nucleotides: 20. The CDR3 is 20 amino acids. The CDR3 nucleotides are TGTGCCAGCAGCCCCCATCGATCGGGGGGGTCCCCAGAGTCCTACAATGAGCAGTTCTTC. Translation gives CASSPHRSGGSPESYNEQFF.

This sequence joins TRBV19 and TRBJ2-3, with D tentatively TRBD2 (5 bases). This CDR3 is built from 15 residues. CDR1 is LNHDA, CDR2 SQIVND, per germline (reference sequence). V was pared by 2 bases and J by 0 bases, with 9 bases between. The CDR3 sequence is CASSIPGISTDTQYF. The CDR3 nucleotides read TGTGCCAGTAGTATACCGGGGATCAGCACAGATACGCAGTATTTT.

This chain connects TRBV13 to TRBJ1-6; 7 bases align to TRBD1. CDR1 and CDR2 from the germline V gene are PRHDT and FYEKMQ (reference sequence). The ends lost 1 base at V and 7 bases at J; junction bases unmatched: 4. CDR3 length equals 15 residues. CDR3 region: CASSLEAQGNSPLHF. CDR3 coding DNA: TGTGCCAGCAGCTTAGAGGCACAGGGGAATTCACCCCTCCACTTT.

This chain connects TRBV9 to TRBJ1-5, with a tentative D call TRBD1 (6 bases). Trimming shortened V by 3 bases and J by 7 bases, and 17 bases separated the two germline ends. Germline assignment: CDR1 SGDLS and CDR2 YYNGEE. The CDR3 loop spans 15 amino acids. In DNA form, the CDR3 reads TGTGCCAGCAGCGAGAGAGGTGAGGGGGACCAGCCCCAGCATTTT. The encoded protein is CASSERGEGDQPQHF. Complete variable domain (other parts from reference TRBV9 and TRBJ1-5): DSGVTQTPKHLITATGQRVTLRCSPRSGDLSVYWYQQSLDQGLQFLIQYYNGEERAKGNILERFSAQQFPDLHSELNLSSLELGDSALYFCASSERGEGDQPQHFGDGTRLSIL.

In this sample, this clone turned up once. This rearrangement joins TRBV19 to TRBJ2-2; 13 nucleotides agree with TRBD2. The CDR3 length is 14 residues. Germline loops: CDR1 LNHDA, CDR2 SQIVND (reference sequence). J lost 5 bases, V lost 6 bases, and 0 bases had no gene match. The CDR3: CASRTSGGTGELFF. CDR3 nucleotide sequence: TGTGCCAGTAGGACTAGCGGGGGGACCGGGGAGCTGTTTTTT.

The V and J genes are TRBV6-1 and TRBJ1-1; D is possibly TRBD1 (5 bases). V lost 3 bases, J lost 4 bases, and 9 bases lay in between. Germline CDR1 reads MNHNS; CDR2 reads SASEGT. The CDR3 covers 13 residues. CDR3 nucleotide sequence: TGTGCCAGCAGTGAGGGGGAGGGCACTGAAGCTTTCTTT. Residues: CASSEGEGTEAFF.